This T cell receptor beta chain is drawn from a study of blood T cell repertoires in COVID-19. Looking at the study overall: The origin of the acute and convalescent COVID-19 samples was the United States, Italy and Spain.

CDR1 is SGHVS and CDR2 is FQNEAQ in the germline V gene. The CDR3 has 17 amino acids. V lost 0 bases and J lost 5, with 19 bases in between. A single count supports this clone. The table came from immunoSEQ multiplex PCR; TCRdb's copy has only in-frame clones and leaves some out. The data show a few hundred thousand clones, over 80% seen once. The sequencing input was peripheral blood. The chain has TRBV7-8 and TRBJ2-5; D might be TRBD1 (6 bases). This TCR came from a man in his sixties who had recovered from COVID-19. CDR3 in amino acids: CASSLARTAQMGETQYF. CDR3 DNA sequence: TGTGCCAGCAGCTTAGCGAGGACAGCTCAGATGGGGGAGACCCAGTACTTC.